A single sample gave rise to the 10 T cell receptor beta chains below, sequenced in a study of blood T cell repertoires in COVID-19. Some clones are missing from TCRdb's copy, which holds only in-frame ones; the method was immunoSEQ multiplex PCR. The sample records under 200,000 clones, about four fifths being singletons. Sequenced sample: peripheral blood. These receptor sequences come from a woman aged 60-75 years with COVID-19, enrolled during active disease.

The chain couples TRBV29-1 to TRBJ1-3; the D is unclear. The CDR3 runs to 13 residues. The V and J ends lost 3 bases and 4 bases respectively, with 10 bases between them. Germline V CDR1 and CDR2: SQVTM, ANQGSEA. CDR3 nucleotide sequence: TGCAGCGTTGACGCGACGGGAGGAAACACCATATATTTT. Its protein product is CSVDATGGNTIYF.

This clone has only one observation. The chain combines TRBV3-1 (or the pseudogene TRBV3-2) with TRBJ2-7, with 8 bases identical to TRBD2. The V and J ends lost 6 bases and 0 bases, in that order; junction bases with no gene match: 22. The CDR3 is 20 residues long. Germline V gene data show CDR1 as LGHDT and CDR2 as YNNKEL (reference sequence). CDR3 coding DNA: TGTGCCAGCAGACACCGGGGGGGCTCAAGCCGTATACCCGGCTCCTACGAGCAGTACTTC. Its protein product is CASRHRGGSSRIPGSYEQYF.

This clone has more than one count but fewer than ten. The chain couples TRBV7-9 to TRBJ2-2; the match to TRBD2 covers 7 bases. Per germline, CDR1 SEHNR and CDR2 FQNEAQ (reference sequence). CDR3 length: 14 amino acids. Germline trimming cut 5 bases from V and 7 bases from J; bases unmatched to any gene: 7. The CDR3 DNA reads TGTGCCAGCAGCCGGAGAGCGGGGAACGGGGAGCTGTTTTTT. It encodes CASSRRAGNGELFF.

This sequence joins TRBV5-4 and TRBJ1-4; unclear D gene. Germline CDR1 is SGHNT and CDR2 is YYREEE (reference sequence). The CDR3 totals 14 residues. The V gene lost 4 bases and the J gene lost 7 bases, with 14 bases spanning the gap. The CDR3 sequence: CASSAGNRGEKLFF. For the CDR3, the DNA is TGTGCCAGCAGCGCGGGTAATCGGGGTGAAAAACTGTTTTTT.

The rearrangement uses TRBV2 and TRBJ2-5; possibly TRBD2 for D (5 bases). Germline-derived CDR1 and CDR2 are SNHLY and FYNNEI. CDR3 length: 14 residues. The ends were cut back, 1 base at V and 5 bases at J, with 11 bases in the middle. CDR3 in DNA: TGTGCCAGCAGTGAAGGACTGGGAGAGGAGACCCAGTACTTC. Translating it yields CASSEGLGEETQYF.

This chain uses TRBV5-4 with TRBJ2-1, with D perhaps TRBD2 (6 bases). CDR3 size: 16 residues. Between the trimmed V and J ends, which lost 3 bases and 6 bases, there was a span of 19 bases. Germline V gene sequence: CDR1 SGHNT, CDR2 YYREEE (reference sequence). The CDR3 sequence is CASSWGLEIQGNEQFF. CDR3 bases: TGTGCCAGCAGCTGGGGACTCGAGATTCAGGGCAATGAGCAGTTCTTC. Together with reference TRBV5-4 and TRBJ2-1, the CDR3 gives the full variable domain: ETGVTQSPTHLIKTRGQQVTLRCSSQSGHNTVSWYQQALGQGPQFIFQYYREEENGRGNFPPRFSGLQFPNYSSELNVNALELDDSALYLCASSWGLEIQGNEQFFGPGTRLTVL.

The chain links TRBV5-4 to TRBJ2-1; TRBD2 matches at 13 bases. The CDR3 is 18 amino acids. From germline, CDR1 is SGHNT and CDR2 YYREEE (reference sequence). V was clipped by 5 bases and J by 3 bases; unmatched bases: 11. The CDR3 DNA is TGTGCCAGCAGGATATCCGGGACTAGCGGGACTCTCTACAATGAGCAGTTCTTC. It specifies CASRISGTSGTLYNEQFF.

This chain uses TRBV7-8 with TRBJ2-1; 11 nucleotides align to TRBD1. Germline V CDR1 and CDR2: SGHVS, FQNEAQ. Trimming at V came to 5 bases and at J to 7 bases, leaving 7 bases not matched to a gene. CDR3 length: 15 amino acids. The CDR3 DNA is TGTGCCAGCAGCGGGTGGACAGGGGGCGGGAATGAGCAGTTCTTC. Residues: CASSGWTGGGNEQFF.

In its sample, this clone was seen once. The CDR3 bases are TGTGCCAGCAGCACGAGAGGGCTGAGCTCCTACGAGCAGTACTTC. It is translated as CASSTRGLSSYEQYF. This sequence joins TRBV7-2 and TRBJ2-7; a possible D gene is TRBD2 (5 bases). Between the trimmed V and J ends, which lost 5 bases and 0 bases, there was a span of 14 bases. CDR3 size: 15 residues. Germline CDR1 and CDR2: SGHTA and FQGNSA.

The chain has TRBV6-6 and TRBJ1-6; 7 bases are shared with TRBD1. Germline V CDR1 and CDR2: MNHNY, SVGAGI (reference sequence). Trimming at V came to 7 bases and at J to 15 bases, leaving 15 bases not matched to a gene. The CDR3 runs 14 residues. DNA for the CDR3: TGTGCCAGCATTGTGGACAGGTCCTCCCGGGTCCTCCACTTT. This codes for CASIVDRSSRVLHF.